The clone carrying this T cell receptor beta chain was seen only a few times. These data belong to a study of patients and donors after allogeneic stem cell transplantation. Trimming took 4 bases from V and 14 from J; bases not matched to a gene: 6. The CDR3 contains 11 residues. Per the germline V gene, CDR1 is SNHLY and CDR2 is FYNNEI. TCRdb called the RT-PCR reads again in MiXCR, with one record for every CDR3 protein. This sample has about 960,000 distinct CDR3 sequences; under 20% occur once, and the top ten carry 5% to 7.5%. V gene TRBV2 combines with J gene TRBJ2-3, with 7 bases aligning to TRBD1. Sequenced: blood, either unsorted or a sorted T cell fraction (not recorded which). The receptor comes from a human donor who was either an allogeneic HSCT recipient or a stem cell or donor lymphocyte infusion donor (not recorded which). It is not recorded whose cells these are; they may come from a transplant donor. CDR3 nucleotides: TGTGCCAGCAGTGGACAGGGTTGGGTGTATTTT. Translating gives CASSGQGWVYF. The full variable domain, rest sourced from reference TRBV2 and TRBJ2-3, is EPEVTQTPSHQVTQMGQEVILRCVPISNHLYFYWYRQILGQKVEFLVSFYNNEISEKSEIFDDQFSVERPDGSNFTLKIRSTKLEDSAMYFCASSGQGWVYFGPGTRLTVL.